These T cell receptor beta chains were read from a single sample in a study of OX40 agonist ivuxolimab in advanced cancers. TCRdb keeps only in-frame clones here, not all; method: immunoSEQ multiplex PCR. The profile covers 65,000 to 100,000 clones, with about 88% appearing a single time and 6% to 8% taken by the ten largest. Material: CD4+ or CD8+ T cells sorted from blood, obtained in a trial of the OX40 agonist ivuxolimab. These receptors were taken from an adult with an advanced solid tumor such as melanoma, head and neck, liver or kidney cancer. Both conserved end residues are part of each CDR3. The order of the fields is V gene, D gene, clone size, J gene, CDR3 DNA, CDR3 protein. A D gene is named only where the DNA matches it firmly. Clone sizes are given selectively: once, few, many, or a class where the clone is expanded.

v_gene: TRBV5-1; d_gene: TRBD1; abundance: NA; j_gene: TRBJ2-5; CDR3nt: TGCGCCAGCAGCCTGGGTGACAGGGACATTCAAGAGACCCAGTACTTC; CDR3aa: CASSLGDRDIQETQYF
v_gene: TRBV2; d_gene: NA; abundance: NA; j_gene: TRBJ1-4; CDR3nt: TGTGCCAGCAGTGAGGCGACAGAGGGTTCAAAACTGTTTTTT; CDR3aa: CASSEATEGSKLFF
v_gene: TRBV25-1; d_gene: TRBD2; abundance: NA; j_gene: TRBJ2-3; CDR3nt: TGTGCCAGCAGTGAATGGGGACTAGCTGAGCAGTATTTT; CDR3aa: CASSEWGLAEQYF
v_gene: TRBV5-5; d_gene: NA; abundance: NA; j_gene: TRBJ1-1; CDR3nt: TGTGCCAGCAGCTTGTTGGGGGACACTGAAGCTTTCTTT; CDR3aa: CASSLLGDTEAFF
v_gene: TRBV6-6; d_gene: NA; abundance: few; j_gene: TRBJ1-2; CDR3nt: TGTGCCAGCAGTTACTCTTCGAGCTATGGCTACACCTTC; CDR3aa: CASSYSSSYGYTF
v_gene: TRBV19; d_gene: NA; abundance: NA; j_gene: TRBJ2-3; CDR3nt: TGTGCCAGTAGTCCCGGACAGTCCACAGATACGCAGTATTTT; CDR3aa: CASSPGQSTDTQYF
v_gene: TRBV30; d_gene: NA; abundance: NA; j_gene: TRBJ1-2; CDR3nt: TGTGCCTGGAGTGTCGGGGGAGACTATGGCTACACCTTC; CDR3aa: CAWSVGGDYGYTF
v_gene: TRBV4-3; d_gene: NA; abundance: NA; j_gene: TRBJ2-4; CDR3nt: TGCGCCAGCAGCCCGGGACACTTAGCCAAAAACATTCAGTACTTC; CDR3aa: CASSPGHLAKNIQYF
v_gene: TRBV5-1; d_gene: TRBD1; abundance: NA; j_gene: TRBJ2-1; CDR3nt: TGCGCCAGCAGCCCTAGGACAGGCTCCTACAATGAGCAGTTCTTC; CDR3aa: CASSPRTGSYNEQFF
v_gene: TRBV10-2; d_gene: NA; abundance: NA; j_gene: TRBJ1-1; CDR3nt: TGCGCCAGCAGTGAGTCAGGGAGGGTCGGAGCTTTCTTT; CDR3aa: CASSESGRVGAFF
v_gene: TRBV6-1; d_gene: NA; abundance: NA; j_gene: TRBJ1-5; CDR3nt: TGTGCCAGCAGTGAATTAGGCAGCGGCAATCAGCCCCAGCATTTT; CDR3aa: CASSELGSGNQPQHF
v_gene: TRBV11-2; d_gene: NA; abundance: once; j_gene: TRBJ1-3; CDR3nt: TGTGCCAGCAGCTTTGGCGGGCGCTCTGGAAACACCATATATTTT; CDR3aa: CASSFGGRSGNTIYF
v_gene: TRBV6-4; d_gene: NA; abundance: NA; j_gene: TRBJ2-6; CDR3nt: TGTGCCAGCAGTGACTTCGGGGGTCTCGGTGGGGCCAACGTCCTGACTTTC; CDR3aa: CASSDFGGLGGANVLTF
v_gene: TRBV19; d_gene: NA; abundance: once; j_gene: TRBJ1-1; CDR3nt: TGTGCCAGTAGTATCTTCAAACAGGGGAACACTGAAGCTTTCTTT; CDR3aa: CASSIFKQGNTEAFF
v_gene: TRBV7-9; d_gene: TRBD1; abundance: once; j_gene: TRBJ2-2; CDR3nt: TGTGCCAGCAGGACAGGACAGGGACCGAACACCGGGGAGCTGTTTTTT; CDR3aa: CASRTGQGPNTGELFF
v_gene: TRBV7-8; d_gene: NA; abundance: NA; j_gene: TRBJ2-2; CDR3nt: TGTGCCAGCAGCTTAGCCTCAAGGACAGTAGGCGGGGAGCTGTTTTTT; CDR3aa: CASSLASRTVGGELFF
v_gene: TRBV28; d_gene: TRBD2; abundance: few; j_gene: TRBJ2-7; CDR3nt: TGTGCCAGCAGTTCCCAGGGACTAGCGTCCTACGAGCAGTACTTC; CDR3aa: CASSSQGLASYEQYF
v_gene: TRBV2; d_gene: TRBD1; abundance: NA; j_gene: TRBJ1-5; CDR3nt: TGTGCCAGCAGTCCGACAGGGGATAGCAATCAGCCCCAGCATTTT; CDR3aa: CASSPTGDSNQPQHF
v_gene: TRBV28; d_gene: TRBD1; abundance: NA; j_gene: TRBJ2-5; CDR3nt: TGTGCCAGCAGTCTACTCCCAACCTTTACAGGGGAGCAAGAGACCCAGTACTTC; CDR3aa: CASSLLPTFTGEQETQYF
v_gene: TRBV4-1; d_gene: TRBD2; abundance: NA; j_gene: TRBJ2-1; CDR3nt: TGCGCCAGCAGCCCGGGGATAGCGGGAGACCTGGAGCAGTTCTTC; CDR3aa: CASSPGIAGDLEQFF
v_gene: TRBV27; d_gene: TRBD2; abundance: NA; j_gene: TRBJ2-7; CDR3nt: TGTGCCAGCAGTAAGCGGGAGGGCTCCTACGAGCAGTACTTC; CDR3aa: CASSKREGSYEQYF
v_gene: TRBV19; d_gene: TRBD1; abundance: NA; j_gene: TRBJ2-7; CDR3nt: TGTGCCAGTAGTACCATGACAACCGGACAGGGATCCTACGAGCAGTACTTC; CDR3aa: CASSTMTTGQGSYEQYF
v_gene: TRBV7-3; d_gene: NA; abundance: NA; j_gene: TRBJ2-4; CDR3nt: TGTGCCAGCAGCTTATGGGGAGGGGGAAACATTCAGTACTTC; CDR3aa: CASSLWGGGNIQYF
v_gene: TRBV5-6; d_gene: TRBD2; abundance: NA; j_gene: TRBJ2-7; CDR3nt: TGTGCCAGCAGCCTTAGCGGGAAAGAGTACGAGCAGTACTTC; CDR3aa: CASSLSGKEYEQYF
v_gene: TRBV28; d_gene: NA; abundance: once; j_gene: TRBJ2-1; CDR3nt: TGTGCCAGCAGTTCGATGGGGGAAGGGAGTGAGCAGTTCTTC; CDR3aa: CASSSMGEGSEQFF
v_gene: TRBV6-5; d_gene: NA; abundance: NA; j_gene: TRBJ2-2; CDR3nt: TGTGCCAGCAGTTCGATTAACACCGGGGAGCTGTTTTTT; CDR3aa: CASSSINTGELFF
v_gene: TRBV4-3; d_gene: TRBD2; abundance: NA; j_gene: TRBJ2-7; CDR3nt: TGCGCCAGCAGCCCGGGACTAGTAGGTTACGAGCAGTACTTC; CDR3aa: CASSPGLVGYEQYF
v_gene: TRBV10-2; d_gene: NA; abundance: NA; j_gene: TRBJ2-5; CDR3nt: TGCGCCAGCAGTCTAAACTACCAAGAGACCCAGTACTTC; CDR3aa: CASSLNYQETQYF
v_gene: TRBV6-4; d_gene: NA; abundance: NA; j_gene: TRBJ1-1; CDR3nt: TGTGCCAGCAGTGACCCCATGGGGGTGCATAACACTGAAGCTTTCTTT; CDR3aa: CASSDPMGVHNTEAFF
v_gene: TRBV7-2; d_gene: NA; abundance: NA; j_gene: TRBJ2-2; CDR3nt: TGTGCCAGCAGCCGGTTGGCCGGGGAGCTGTTTTTT; CDR3aa: CASSRLAGELFF
v_gene: TRBV14; d_gene: TRBD2; abundance: NA; j_gene: TRBJ2-3; CDR3nt: TGTGCCAGCAGCCAAGATTCGGGACTAGCGGGGGGTTGGGCAGATACGCAGTATTTT; CDR3aa: CASSQDSGLAGGWADTQYF
v_gene: TRBV4-3; d_gene: NA; abundance: once; j_gene: TRBJ2-7; CDR3nt: TGCGCCAGCAGCCAAGATCTAGCGATGGGGCAGGCGTACGAGCAGTACTTC; CDR3aa: CASSQDLAMGQAYEQYF
v_gene: TRBV7-2; d_gene: TRBD2; abundance: NA; j_gene: TRBJ2-3; CDR3nt: TGTGCCAGCAGCTTAAGACTAGCGTCGACAGATACGCAGTATTTT; CDR3aa: CASSLRLASTDTQYF
v_gene: TRBV6-1; d_gene: NA; abundance: few; j_gene: TRBJ2-7; CDR3nt: TGTGCCAGCACGCAACAGGGCGGCTACGAGCAGTACTTC; CDR3aa: CASTQQGGYEQYF
v_gene: TRBV19; d_gene: TRBD1; abundance: NA; j_gene: TRBJ2-2; CDR3nt: TGTGCCAGTAGTAGGGGGACAGGGGCTCCCGGGGAGCTGTTTTTT; CDR3aa: CASSRGTGAPGELFF
v_gene: TRBV19; d_gene: NA; abundance: NA; j_gene: TRBJ2-1; CDR3nt: TGTGCCAGCTCCTTGGTAATCATAGGTGGGGCCTGGAATGAGCAGTTCTTC; CDR3aa: CASSLVIIGGAWNEQFF
v_gene: TRBV6-4; d_gene: NA; abundance: NA; j_gene: TRBJ2-7; CDR3nt: TGTGCCAGCAGTGACACCTCAGGGGTCCAACGTAACTCCTACGAGCAGTACTTC; CDR3aa: CASSDTSGVQRNSYEQYF
v_gene: TRBV6-1; d_gene: NA; abundance: NA; j_gene: TRBJ2-1; CDR3nt: TGTGCCAGCATAAGGGGAAATGAGCAGTTCTTC; CDR3aa: CASIRGNEQFF
v_gene: TRBV9; d_gene: TRBD2; abundance: NA; j_gene: TRBJ2-3; CDR3nt: TGTGCCAGCAGCGTTAGTAGCGGGTACCGATCAGATACGCAGTATTTT; CDR3aa: CASSVSSGYRSDTQYF
v_gene: TRBV4-2; d_gene: TRBD1; abundance: NA; j_gene: TRBJ2-5; CDR3nt: TGTGCCAGCAGCCAAGAAAGTATTGGGACAGGGTTGGAGACCCAGTACTTC; CDR3aa: CASSQESIGTGLETQYF
v_gene: TRBV2; d_gene: NA; abundance: NA; j_gene: TRBJ1-1; CDR3nt: TGTGCCAGCAGTGAAGAAAGGGGACTCACTGAAGCTTTCTTT; CDR3aa: CASSEERGLTEAFF
v_gene: TRBV25-1; d_gene: TRBD1; abundance: NA; j_gene: TRBJ2-5; CDR3nt: TGTGCCAGCAGTGAGATCCGGGACAGCCAAGAGACCCAGTACTTC; CDR3aa: CASSEIRDSQETQYF
v_gene: TRBV6-1; d_gene: NA; abundance: NA; j_gene: TRBJ2-6; CDR3nt: TGTGCCAGCAGTGATTCGTCGGATGGGGCCAACGTCCTGACTTTC; CDR3aa: CASSDSSDGANVLTF
v_gene: TRBV15; d_gene: TRBD2; abundance: NA; j_gene: TRBJ2-5; CDR3nt: TGTGCCACCAGCAGATACACTAGCGGGAGTCGAGAGACCCAGTACTTC; CDR3aa: CATSRYTSGSRETQYF
v_gene: TRBV7-8; d_gene: NA; abundance: NA; j_gene: TRBJ2-5; CDR3nt: TGTGCCAGCAGCCCCCACCGGGCGGGACGAGAGACCCAGTACTTC; CDR3aa: CASSPHRAGRETQYF
v_gene: TRBV9; d_gene: NA; abundance: NA; j_gene: TRBJ2-5; CDR3nt: TGTGCCAGCAGCGCGACAAATAAGGGGCACGAGACCCAGTACTTC; CDR3aa: CASSATNKGHETQYF
v_gene: TRBV7-2; d_gene: TRBD2; abundance: NA; j_gene: TRBJ2-3; CDR3nt: TGTGCCAGCAGTACTAGCGGGAGTAGGGCAGATACGCAGTATTTT; CDR3aa: CASSTSGSRADTQYF
v_gene: TRBV19; d_gene: NA; abundance: few; j_gene: TRBJ1-5; CDR3nt: TGTGCCAGTAGTGGGATCGGGCAGCCCCAGCATTTT; CDR3aa: CASSGIGQPQHF
v_gene: TRBV13; d_gene: TRBD2; abundance: NA; j_gene: TRBJ2-1; CDR3nt: TGTGCCAGCAGCCATAGCGGGACCTCCTACAATGAGCAGTTCTTC; CDR3aa: CASSHSGTSYNEQFF
v_gene: TRBV2; d_gene: NA; abundance: NA; j_gene: TRBJ2-3; CDR3nt: TGTGCCAGTGGACTGGCCGGGGATACGCAGTATTTT; CDR3aa: CASGLAGDTQYF
v_gene: TRBV28; d_gene: NA; abundance: NA; j_gene: TRBJ1-2; CDR3nt: TGTGCCAGCAGTACCCGGGATGTTTATGGCTACACCTTC; CDR3aa: CASSTRDVYGYTF
v_gene: TRBV9; d_gene: TRBD2; abundance: NA; j_gene: TRBJ2-7; CDR3nt: TGTGCCAGCAGCCCAGGACTAGCGGGAGTGGATAGCGAGCAGTACTTC; CDR3aa: CASSPGLAGVDSEQYF
v_gene: TRBV18; d_gene: TRBD2; abundance: NA; j_gene: TRBJ2-3; CDR3nt: TGTGCCAGCTCACAGCTAGCGGGGTCCCGGGATACGCAGTATTTT; CDR3aa: CASSQLAGSRDTQYF
v_gene: TRBV5-4; d_gene: NA; abundance: NA; j_gene: TRBJ2-5; CDR3nt: TGTGCCAGCAGCCAGGGAGCTGATCAAGAGACCCAGTACTTC; CDR3aa: CASSQGADQETQYF
v_gene: TRBV9; d_gene: NA; abundance: NA; j_gene: TRBJ2-1; CDR3nt: TGTGCCAGCAGCGTAGTTCCGGGGGTGTGGGAGCAGTTCTTC; CDR3aa: CASSVVPGVWEQFF
v_gene: TRBV28; d_gene: NA; abundance: NA; j_gene: TRBJ2-1; CDR3nt: TGTGCCAGCAGTTTTCTCGGACACCTTTCCTACAATGAGCAGTTCTTC; CDR3aa: CASSFLGHLSYNEQFF
v_gene: TRBV7-9; d_gene: NA; abundance: NA; j_gene: TRBJ2-3; CDR3nt: TGTGCCAGCAACTTGTTAGGATTGGAGGCAGATACGCAGTATTTT; CDR3aa: CASNLLGLEADTQYF
v_gene: TRBV4-1; d_gene: TRBD1; abundance: NA; j_gene: TRBJ2-5; CDR3nt: TGCGCCAGCAGCGGGGACAGAGAGACCCAGTACTTC; CDR3aa: CASSGDRETQYF
v_gene: TRBV2; d_gene: NA; abundance: once; j_gene: TRBJ1-2; CDR3nt: TGTGCCAGCAGGGGGGAAGCCTTC; CDR3aa: CASRGEAF
v_gene: TRBV19; d_gene: TRBD2; abundance: NA; j_gene: TRBJ2-7; CDR3nt: TGTGCCAGTAGTACCGATGTAGTAGCGGGAGTCTACGAGCAGTACTTC; CDR3aa: CASSTDVVAGVYEQYF